This T cell receptor (beta chain) was obtained from a study of technical replicates of blood from a few donors. Assay: immunoSEQ multiplex PCR; the TCRdb copy retains only in-frame clones and omits some. The sample carries 55,000 to 75,000 clones, 80% to 95% recorded once. The material sequenced was PBMCs. The clonotype originates from a human donor in good health. Some clones in this sample may be carry-over from other donors' samples.

CDR3 residues: CASTREGRNTEAFF. CDR3 sequence (DNA): TGTGCCAGCACCAGGGAGGGGAGGAATACTGAAGCTTTCTTT. The chain joins TRBV9 to TRBJ1-1; perhaps TRBD1 as D (5 bases). The CDR3 is 14 amino acids. V shed 6 bases and J shed 5 bases, with 17 bases lying between them. CDR1 SGDLS and CDR2 YYNGEE come from the germline V gene.